In this sample, the clone carrying this TCR beta chain turned up a few times. This entry belongs to a study of blood T cell repertoires in COVID-19. Germline V lookup: CDR1 SQVTM, CDR2 ANQGSEA. V lost 0 bases, J lost 0 bases, and 4 bases stayed unmatched. CDR3 size: 15 residues. The table came from immunoSEQ multiplex PCR; TCRdb's copy has only in-frame clones and leaves some out. Among 200,000 to 300,000 clones listed, 80% to 90% were seen once. The origin of this receptor is a man aged 25-40 years with active or convalescent COVID-19. Sequencing used peripheral blood. The chain employs TRBV29-1 and TRBJ2-7; TRBD1 matches at 8 bases. The CDR3 reads CSVEDGQGYSYEQYF. The DNA of the CDR3 is TGCAGCGTTGAAGACGGACAGGGCTACTCCTACGAGCAGTACTTC.